This T cell receptor (beta chain) was identified in a study of cytomegalovirus exposure and HLA in healthy donors. Germline V gene data show CDR1 as SEHNR and CDR2 as FQNEAQ (reference sequence). J was trimmed by 2 bases and V by 5 bases; bases with no gene match: 9. This CDR3 spans 16 amino acids. The PCR ran on 60 Vbeta and 13 Jbeta primers. TCRdb's table, derived via immunoSEQ multiplex PCR, lists solely in-frame clones and lacks some. The repertoire holds about 90,000 clones, with roughly four fifths as singletons. Sample: PBMCs. V is TRBV7-9 and J is TRBJ2-1, with 7 positions matching TRBD2. The source of this sequence is a woman aged 55 to 70 in good health and CMV-seropositive. The CDR3: CASSLGRGGTYNEQFF. In nucleotides, the CDR3 is TGTGCCAGCAGCCTGGGGAGGGGCGGGACCTACAATGAGCAGTTCTTC.